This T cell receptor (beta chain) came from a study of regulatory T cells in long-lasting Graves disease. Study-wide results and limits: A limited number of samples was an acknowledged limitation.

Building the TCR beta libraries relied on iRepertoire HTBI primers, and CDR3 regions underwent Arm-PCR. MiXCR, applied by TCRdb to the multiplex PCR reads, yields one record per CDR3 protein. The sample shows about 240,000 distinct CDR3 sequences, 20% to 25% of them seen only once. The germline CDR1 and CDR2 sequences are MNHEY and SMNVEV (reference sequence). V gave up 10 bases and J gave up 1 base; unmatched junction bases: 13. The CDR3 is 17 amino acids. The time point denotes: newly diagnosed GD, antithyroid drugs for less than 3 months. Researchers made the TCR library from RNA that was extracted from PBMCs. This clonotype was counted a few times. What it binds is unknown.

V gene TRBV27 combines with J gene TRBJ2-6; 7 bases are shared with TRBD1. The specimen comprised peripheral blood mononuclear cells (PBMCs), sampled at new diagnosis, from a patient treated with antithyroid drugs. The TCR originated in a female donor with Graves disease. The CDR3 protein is CATSGDRAASGANVLTF. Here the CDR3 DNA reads TGTGCCACCTCCGGTGACAGGGCCGCGTCTGGGGCCAACGTCCTGACTTTC.